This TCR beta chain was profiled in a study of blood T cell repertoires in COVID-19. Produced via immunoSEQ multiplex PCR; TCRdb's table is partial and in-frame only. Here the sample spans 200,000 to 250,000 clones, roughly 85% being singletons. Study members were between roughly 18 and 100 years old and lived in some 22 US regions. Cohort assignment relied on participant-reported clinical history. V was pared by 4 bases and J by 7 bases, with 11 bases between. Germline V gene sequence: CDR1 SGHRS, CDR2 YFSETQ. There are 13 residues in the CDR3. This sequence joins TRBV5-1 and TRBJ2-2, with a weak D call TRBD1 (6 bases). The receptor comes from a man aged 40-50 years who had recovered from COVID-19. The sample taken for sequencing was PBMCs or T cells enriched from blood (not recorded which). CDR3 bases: TGCGCCAGCAGCCTAAGGGGGAACGGGGAGCTGTTTTTT. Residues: CASSLRGNGELFF.